Following are 28 T cell receptor beta chains from one sample sequenced in a study of neoadjuvant anti-PD-1 for oral cavity cancer (dated by TCRdb to the early 2020s). The time point label here, explained by the study, means: after neoadjuvant nivolumab, at surgical resection. Receptors were amplified or captured by the immunoSEQ multiplex PCR assay. What TCRdb holds here is the immuneACCESS table cut down to in-frame rearrangements. Part of the clones is not present; checked against another copy, under half of the missing clones reflect an unresolved V gene, and the others are unexplained. The sample table shows about 68,000 clones, and 80% to 90% are seen once. The leading ten clones occupy nearly 3.5% of the sample. Sequencing was performed on PBMCs, taken after nivolumab (anti-PD-1) treatment. The receptors were gathered from a person aged 35-79 years with oral cavity squamous cell carcinoma.

The chain joins TRBV15 to TRBJ2-5; D may be TRBD2 (5 bases). CDR3 length: 16 residues. Trimming left V 0 bases short and J 1 base short, with 12 bases between. The germline CDR1 and CDR2 sequences are LNHNV and YYDKDF (reference sequence). CDR3: CATSRDRGATQETQYF. For the CDR3, the DNA is TGTGCCACCAGCAGAGACCGGGGAGCAACCCAAGAGACCCAGTACTTC.

This CDR3 reads CASSDQAGGTGEQYF. In nucleotides, the CDR3 is TGTGCCAGCAGTGACCAAGCGGGAGGAACGGGTGAGCAGTACTTC. This chain connects TRBV2 to TRBJ2-7; TRBD2 matches 9 bases. CDR1 SNHLY and CDR2 FYNNEI come from the germline V gene. There are 15 residues in the CDR3. V was clipped by 3 bases and J by 7 bases; unmatched bases: 10.

The chain uses TRBV29-1 and TRBJ1-1; TRBD1 matches 7 bases. The CDR3 sequence is 12 residues long. V dropped 4 bases and J dropped 6; count of bases not matched to a gene: 5. CDR1 and CDR2 (germline): SQVTM, ANQGSEA. The CDR3 loop reads CSVGQGGSEAFF. For the CDR3, the DNA is TGCAGCGTTGGACAGGGAGGATCTGAAGCTTTCTTT.

The J gene is TRBJ2-6, the V gene TRBV19; TRBD1 aligns across 12 bases. The CDR3 has 18 amino acids. Germline loops: CDR1 LNHDA, CDR2 SQIVND (reference sequence). With 5 bases clipped from V and 4 bases from J, the junction kept 9 bases outside the gene matches. CDR3 in amino acids: CASSGVGQGASGANVLTF. CDR3 in DNA: TGTGCCAGTAGTGGGGTGGGACAGGGGGCCTCCGGGGCCAACGTCCTGACTTTC.

For the CDR3, the DNA is TGCGCCAGCAGCTTGGGACAGGGCTACAATGAGCAGTTCTTC. As protein: CASSLGQGYNEQFF. The rearrangement joins TRBV5-1 to TRBJ2-1; 7 bases are a match to TRBD1. The CDR3 totals 14 residues. The J segment lost 3 bases and the V segment lost 0 bases, leaving 0 bases of the junction unmatched. The germline V gene encodes CDR1 SGHRS and CDR2 YFSETQ.

The chain joins TRBV5-1 to TRBJ2-2; a possible D gene is TRBD1 (6 bases). The V and J ends lost 1 base and 5 bases respectively, with 6 bases between them. This CDR3 region has 13 residues. Germline V gene data show CDR1 as SGHRS and CDR2 as YFSETQ. The DNA for the CDR3 is TGCGCCAGCAGCTTGACAGGGACCGGGGAGCTGTTTTTT. Amino acid sequence: CASSLTGTGELFF. The whole variable domain, remainder taken from reference TRBV5-1 and TRBJ2-2, is KAGVTQTPRYLIKTRGQQVTLSCSPISGHRSVSWYQQTPGQGLQFLFEYFSETQRNKGNFPGRFSGRQFSNSRSEMNVSTLELGDSALYLCASSLTGTGELFFGEGSRLTVL.

This chain joins TRBV30 and TRBJ1-2, with unresolved D. This CDR3 region has 13 residues. Germline V lookup: CDR1 GTSNPN, CDR2 SVGIG (reference sequence). Trimming removed 0 bases from V and 8 bases from J, with 13 bases in between. CDR3 in DNA: TGTGCCTGGAGTGTACAGTCTGTCCCGGGCTACACCTTC. As protein: CAWSVQSVPGYTF.

The V gene is TRBV5-6, the J gene TRBJ1-3, with a weak D call TRBD1 (5 bases). The CDR3 is made up of 17 amino acids. The ends were cut back, 3 bases at V and 0 bases at J, with 16 bases in the middle. Germline V CDR1 and CDR2: SGHDT, YYEEEE. This CDR3 is CASSWGGAGISGNTIYF. The CDR3 nucleotides are TGTGCCAGCAGCTGGGGTGGGGCCGGGATCTCTGGAAACACCATATATTTT. Together with reference TRBV5-6 and TRBJ1-3, the CDR3 gives the full variable domain: DAGVTQSPTHLIKTRGQQVTLRCSPKSGHDTVSWYQQALGQGPQFIFQYYEEEERQRGNFPDRFSGHQFPNYSSELNVNALLLGDSALYLCASSWGGAGISGNTIYFGEGSWLTVV.

The rearrangement uses TRBV30 and TRBJ2-5; 7 nucleotides line up with TRBD1. Trimming cost V 5 bases and J 2 bases; bases outside gene matches: 5. The CDR3 contains 13 residues. Germline CDR1 reads GTSNPN; CDR2 reads SVGIG (reference sequence). CDR3 in amino acids: CAWDRVRQETQYF. The CDR3 DNA is TGTGCCTGGGACAGGGTACGACAAGAGACCCAGTACTTC. The full variable domain, in which reference TRBV30 and TRBJ2-5 provide the parts outside the CDR3, is SQTIHQWPATLVQPVGSPLSLECTVEGTSNPNLYWYRQAAGRGLQLLFYSVGIGQISSEVPQNLSASRPQDRQFILSSKKLLLSDSGFYLCAWDRVRQETQYFGPGTRLLVL.

Only one count was recorded for this clone. V is TRBV5-1 and J is TRBJ1-1; D remains ambiguous. In germline, CDR1 is SGHRS, CDR2 YFSETQ. The CDR3 totals 15 residues. V lost 0 bases to trimming and J lost 0 bases, with 9 bases between them. The CDR3 sequence: CASSLDPRMNTEAFF. The CDR3 DNA is TGCGCCAGCAGCTTGGATCCGAGAATGAACACTGAAGCTTTCTTT.

The gene calls are TRBV29-1 and TRBJ2-1, with 10 bases identical to TRBD2. In germline, CDR1 is SQVTM, CDR2 ANQGSEA. Losses at the gene ends were 2 bases for V and 4 bases for J; bases not matched to a gene: 8. This CDR3 is 16 amino acids long. The CDR3 here is CSVELSGRGGYNEQFF. CDR3 coding DNA: TGCAGCGTTGAACTCAGCGGGAGGGGGGGTTACAATGAGCAGTTCTTC.

The V and J genes are TRBV7-8 and TRBJ2-3; no reliable D call. Between the trimmed V and J ends, which lost 1 base and 9 bases, there was a span of 14 bases. From germline, CDR1 is SGHVS and CDR2 FQNEAQ. The CDR3 extends over 14 amino acids. The CDR3 loop is CASSLGNSGGTQYF. The CDR3, as DNA: TGTGCCAGCAGCTTAGGGAATTCAGGCGGAACGCAGTATTTT.

The chain couples TRBV19 to TRBJ1-4, with 10 nucleotides matching TRBD1. V was pared by 1 base and J by 8 bases, with 4 bases of the junction left unmatched. Germline loops: CDR1 LNHDA, CDR2 SQIVND (reference sequence). This CDR3 spans 15 amino acids. CDR3 in DNA: TGTGCCAGTAGTATAGTCGGACAGGGGGAAGAAAAACTGTTTTTT. It is translated as CASSIVGQGEEKLFF.

This clone came up a few times. Here the CDR3 reads CASSLVLAGVAQETQYF. The CDR3 nucleotides read TGCGCCAGCAGCTTGGTCCTGGCAGGGGTGGCCCAAGAGACCCAGTACTTC. This chain links TRBV5-1 with TRBJ2-5; tentative D call: TRBD1 (6 bases). The germline gives CDR1 SGHRS, CDR2 YFSETQ. The CDR3 length is 17 residues. Trimming took 0 bases from V and 1 from J, leaving 16 bases between them.

This clone turned up a few times. The CDR3 nucleotides read TGTGCCAGCAGCTTATCAGGCCGCAATGAGCAGTTCTTC. Encoded protein: CASSLSGRNEQFF. The chain couples TRBV7-6 to TRBJ2-1; D is undetermined. Germline CDR1 and CDR2: SGHVS and FNYEAQ. This CDR3 has 13 amino acids. V lost 2 bases to trimming and J lost 6 bases, with 8 bases between them.

This clone is medium-sized within its sample. This chain joins TRBV19 and TRBJ2-2, with TRBD2 matching over 13 bases. The junction had 6 bases not matched to a gene; V was cut back by 4 bases and J by 4 bases. The CDR3 has 17 residues. CDR1 and CDR2 from the germline V gene are LNHDA and SQIVND (reference sequence). The CDR3 region has the DNA TGTGCCAGTAGTACCTGGACTAGCGGGAGAGGCACCGGGGAGCTGTTTTTT. This sequence encodes CASSTWTSGRGTGELFF.

The chain combines TRBV7-8 with TRBJ2-1; D unclear. CDR3 size: 14 residues. Germline values: CDR1 SGHVS, CDR2 FQNEAQ. Between the trimmed V and J ends, which lost 4 bases and 3 bases, there was a span of 10 bases. The CDR3 nucleotides read TGTGCCAGCAGCTCACTGGCGAGCTACAATGAGCAGTTCTTC. It codes for CASSSLASYNEQFF. Full variable domain (remainder filled in from reference TRBV7-8 and TRBJ2-1): GAGVSQSPRYKVAKRGQDVALRCDPISGHVSLFWYQQALGQGPEFLTYFQNEAQLDKSGLPSDRFFAERPEGSVSTLKIQRTQQEDSAVYLCASSSLASYNEQFFGPGTRLTVL.

This chain connects TRBV29-1 to TRBJ1-1, with D uncertain. The CDR3 length is 14 residues. Germline-derived CDR1 and CDR2 are SQVTM and ANQGSEA. Trimming took off 5 bases at V and 0 bases at J, with 13 bases between the two ends. In nucleotides, the CDR3 is TGCAGCGTTAACCCCGGGGAGATGAACACTGAAGCTTTCTTT. It encodes CSVNPGEMNTEAFF.

The chain is built from TRBV7-3 and TRBJ2-7; D may be TRBD2 (7 bases). Trimming removed 5 bases from V and 3 bases from J, with 14 bases in between. Germline loops: CDR1 SGHTA, CDR2 FQGTGA. The CDR3 length is 14 residues. The CDR3 region has the DNA TGTGCCAGCAGCCAACAGGGAGGGAACTACGAGCAGTACTTC. It encodes CASSQQGGNYEQYF.

The chain combines TRBV5-1 with TRBJ1-4; D gene unclear. Germline V lookup: CDR1 SGHRS, CDR2 YFSETQ. The V gene lost 5 bases and the J gene lost 3 bases, with 14 bases spanning the gap. CDR3 length: 15 amino acids. The DNA for the CDR3 is TGCGCCAGCAGAGTCGCCGAGGGTTCTAATGAAAAACTGTTTTTT. Its translation is CASRVAEGSNEKLFF.

The chain carries TRBV4-1 and TRBJ2-7, with 15 bases aligning to TRBD2. Germline values: CDR1 MGHRA, CDR2 YSYEKL. Losses at the gene ends were 5 bases for V and 3 bases for J; bases not matched to a gene: 8. This CDR3 is 17 amino acids long. The CDR3 loop is CASSSGTSGRLDYEQYF. The CDR3 DNA reads TGCGCCAGCAGCTCCGGGACTAGCGGGAGGTTAGACTACGAGCAGTACTTC.

The chain links TRBV5-1 to TRBJ1-5; 9 nucleotides agree with TRBD1. Germline-derived CDR1 and CDR2 are SGHRS and YFSETQ. CDR3 size: 14 residues. J gave up 5 bases and V 0 bases, and 0 bases lay outside the gene matches. CDR3 amino acids: CASSLGTGDQPQHF. CDR3 nucleotide sequence: TGCGCCAGCAGCTTGGGGACAGGGGATCAGCCCCAGCATTTT. The full variable domain, rest sourced from reference TRBV5-1 and TRBJ1-5, is KAGVTQTPRYLIKTRGQQVTLSCSPISGHRSVSWYQQTPGQGLQFLFEYFSETQRNKGNFPGRFSGRQFSNSRSEMNVSTLELGDSALYLCASSLGTGDQPQHFGDGTRLSIL.

This rearrangement joins TRBV5-5 to TRBJ2-4, with a tentative D call TRBD2 (6 bases). Germline V lookup: CDR1 SGHKS, CDR2 YYEKEE (reference sequence). This CDR3 contains 18 residues. The V end was cut by 4 bases, the J end by 7 bases, with 27 bases between. As DNA, the CDR3 is TGTGCCAGCAGCACGGAGGGATCGGGAGAAGTCGGCGTGAACATTCAGTACTTC. It is translated as CASSTEGSGEVGVNIQYF.

The chain uses TRBV11-2 and TRBJ2-7, with 7 bases that match TRBD2. The CDR3 has 15 residues. Germline CDR1 reads SGHAT; CDR2 reads FQNNGV. Trimming at V came to 6 bases and at J to 0 bases, leaving 8 bases not matched to a gene. The CDR3 is CASSGAGLSSYEQYF. CDR3 DNA sequence: TGTGCCAGCAGTGGGGCGGGACTATCCTCCTACGAGCAGTACTTC.

In its sample, this clone was seen a few times. The J gene is TRBJ1-5, the V gene TRBV4-2; D is uncertain. CDR3 length: 15 residues. The ends were cut back, 5 bases at V and 2 bases at J, with 13 bases in the middle. The germline V gene encodes CDR1 LGHNA and CDR2 YNFKEQ. CDR3: CASSEGRQGNQPQHF. The CDR3, as DNA: TGTGCCAGCAGCGAAGGACGGCAGGGCAATCAGCCCCAGCATTTT.

CDR3 residues: CASREQGNQPQHF. CDR3 nucleotide sequence: TGTGCCAGCAGGGAACAGGGGAATCAGCCCCAGCATTTT. The chain combines TRBV7-2 with TRBJ1-5, with TRBD1 matching 7 bases. J gave up 4 bases and V 6 bases, and 3 bases lay outside the gene matches. This CDR3 region has 13 residues. Germline lookup yields CDR1 SGHTA and CDR2 FQGNSA.

The genes are TRBV6-1 and TRBJ2-5, with 9 bases fitting TRBD1. The V and J ends lost 6 bases and 4 bases, in that order; junction bases with no gene match: 6. This CDR3 region has 14 residues. Germline-derived CDR1 and CDR2 are MNHNS and SASEGT. CDR3 sequence reads: CASSRGQGLETQYF. The CDR3 DNA reads TGTGCCAGCAGCCGGGGACAGGGTTTAGAGACCCAGTACTTC.

The chain carries TRBV11-2 and TRBJ2-7; TRBD1 matches 7 bases. The junction had 8 bases not matched to a gene; V was cut back by 6 bases and J by 0 bases. Germline CDR1 reads SGHAT; CDR2 reads FQNNGV. The CDR3 extends over 15 amino acids. The CDR3 bases are TGTGCCAGCAGGGTTACGGGACAGTTCTCCTACGAGCAGTACTTC. This codes for CASRVTGQFSYEQYF. The full variable domain, completed using reference TRBV11-2 and TRBJ2-7, is EAGVAQSPRYKIIEKRQSVAFWCNPISGHATLYWYQQILGQGPKLLIQFQNNGVVDDSQLPKDRFSAERLKGVDSTLKIQPAKLEDSAVYLCASRVTGQFSYEQYFGPGTRLTVT.